This T cell receptor (beta chain) appears in the sequencing data of a study of T cell responses to AZD1222 COVID-19 vaccine. The wider study: The analysis combined second doses at about 4 or about 12 weeks. Study-wide results and caveats: The study found Spike-specific TCR breadth and depth rose after two AZD1222 doses. Unmutated variant regions are reportedly targeted by nearly half of spike-specific TCRs. Possibly, clonal diversity was underestimated; donors were largely white British and included more females.

Sequencing was performed with immunoSEQ multiplex PCR; in TCRdb, only in-frame clones are kept and a portion is missing. Among 100,000 or so clones, roughly nine tenths were seen once, and the ten largest hold 3.5% to 4%. Details on this clone: Antigen: not known.

V lost 7 bases to trimming and J lost 0 bases, with 13 bases between them. This CDR3 has 15 residues. Germline V lookup: CDR1 LNHDA, CDR2 SQIVND (reference sequence). The chain has TRBV19 and TRBJ1-5; tentative D call: TRBD1 (6 bases). Sequenced here: peripheral blood, sampled on day 0 of AZD1222 vaccination. This clonotype was obtained from an adult in good health. The CDR3 is CASTGRGYSNQPQHF. As DNA, the CDR3 is TGTGCCAGTACGGGCAGGGGTTATAGCAATCAGCCCCAGCATTTT.